This entry lists 18 T cell receptor beta chains sequenced from one sample in a study of CD8 T cells in ankylosing spondylitis (TCRdb year 2017). The research as a whole found: Blood from ankylosing spondylitis patients appeared to be characterized by a TCR beta motif composed of about eight highly homologous amino acid variants.

The method was 5' RACE. TCRdb names Illumina HiSeq 2500 as the instrument used. Through fastp at Q25 and MiXCR, TCRdb rebuilt clones from the public reads, retaining in-frame beta chains. A single entry per CDR3 protein holds the most common genes and DNA from its merged rows. Present in this sample are roughly 370,000 distinct CDR3 sequences, around 24% of which were seen just once. The ten largest clones take up around 17% of the sample. No cognate antigen is known for these TCRs. The sample was blood, either unsorted or a sorted T cell fraction (not recorded which). These receptors were collected from a male donor with ankylosing spondylitis.

This clonotype was seen a few times. The chain has TRBV6-5 and TRBJ2-7, with 9 bases that match TRBD2. Trimming cost V 6 bases and J 6 bases; bases outside gene matches: 12. Per the germline V gene, CDR1 is MNHEY and CDR2 is SVGAGI. CDR3 length equals 15 residues. CDR3 DNA sequence: TGTGCCAGCAGATACACTAGCGGGTACGATTCCGAGCAGTACTTC. Amino acid sequence: CASRYTSGYDSEQYF.

This clonotype was observed a handful of times. This sequence joins TRBV4-3 and TRBJ2-1, with D tentatively TRBD2 (5 bases). V was trimmed by 0 bases and J by 7 bases, leaving 13 bases between them. There are 15 residues in the CDR3. CDR1 is LGHNA and CDR2 is YSLEER in the germline V gene. CDR3 DNA: TGCGCCAGCAGCCAAGATTTAGGGCGCGGGAATGAGCAGTTCTTC. Translating it yields CASSQDLGRGNEQFF.

The V gene is TRBV11-2, the J gene TRBJ2-1, with 11 bases lining up with TRBD2. J gave up 2 bases and V 4 bases, and 4 bases lay outside the gene matches. Germline V CDR1 and CDR2: SGHAT, FQNNGV. This CDR3 spans 16 amino acids. The CDR3 protein is CASSSTSGSAYNEQFF. CDR3 nucleotides: TGTGCCAGCAGCTCAACTAGCGGGAGTGCCTACAATGAGCAGTTCTTC.

J is TRBJ2-2 and V is TRBV6-1; D perhaps matches TRBD1 (7 bases). Germline CDR1 is MNHNS and CDR2 is SASEGT. The CDR3 sequence is 14 residues long. V lost 6 bases, J lost 7 bases, and 15 bases lay in between. CDR3 bases: TGTGCCAGCAGGCCCACAGGGGAGGTCGGGGAGCTGTTTTTT. This translates into CASRPTGEVGELFF.

V and J are TRBV12-3 or TRBV12-4 and TRBJ1-5; 9 bases map to TRBD1. The length of the CDR3 is 17 residues. With 5 bases clipped from V and 3 bases from J, the junction kept 11 bases outside the gene matches. CDR3 coding DNA: TGTGCCAGCAGTCCCGACAGGGGGAAAAGGAACAATCAGCCCCAGCATTTT. Translated, it gives CASSPDRGKRNNQPQHF.

The J gene is TRBJ2-5, the V gene TRBV20-1, with D uncertain. CDR1 and CDR2 from the germline V gene are DFQATT and SNEGSKA (reference sequence). V lost 0 bases and J 2 bases, leaving 7 bases between the germline ends. This CDR3 region has 13 residues. The chain's CDR3 is CSARDSGQETQYF. Written as DNA, the CDR3 is TGCAGTGCTAGAGATTCTGGGCAAGAGACCCAGTACTTC.

The chain joins TRBV5-6 to TRBJ2-3; D call uncertain. Between the trimmed V and J ends, which lost 4 bases and 2 bases, there was a span of 11 bases. CDR1 and CDR2 from the germline V gene are SGHDT and YYEEEE. This CDR3 is 14 amino acids long. CDR3 in amino acids: CASSPEIHTDTQYF. The CDR3 nucleotides are TGTGCCAGCAGCCCGGAGATTCACACAGATACGCAGTATTTT.

In this sample, this clonotype turned up a few times. This sequence joins TRBV4-1 and TRBJ2-6; possible D gene TRBD2, 5 bases. The V gene lost 2 bases and the J gene lost 0 bases, with 14 bases spanning the gap. Per the germline V gene, CDR1 is MGHRA and CDR2 is YSYEKL. This CDR3 spans 18 amino acids. The CDR3 DNA is TGCGCCAGCAGCCAATACGAGGGTTATAGCTCTGGGGCCAACGTCCTGACTTTC. Protein: CASSQYEGYSSGANVLTF.

J is TRBJ1-2 and V is TRBV20-1; D possibly corresponds to TRBD1 (5 bases). The CDR3 extends over 13 amino acids. CDR1 and CDR2 from the germline V gene are DFQATT and SNEGSKA (reference sequence). Trimming left V 2 bases short and J 4 bases short, with 11 bases between. CDR3 nucleotides: TGCAGTGCTAGATTGACAGTAGGCTATGGCTACACCTTC. It specifies CSARLTVGYGYTF.

This clonotype was counted between two and nine times. V is TRBV6-2 or TRBV6-3 and J is TRBJ2-7, with 12 positions matching TRBD2. V gave up 2 bases and J gave up 5 bases; unmatched junction bases: 13. In germline, CDR1 is MNHEY, CDR2 SVGEGT. The CDR3 totals 18 residues. CDR3 sequence: CASSYDPTHTSGRNEQYF. Written as DNA, the CDR3 is TGTGCCAGCAGTTACGACCCGACCCATACTAGCGGGAGGAACGAGCAGTACTTC.

This clonotype was seen a handful of times. The J gene is TRBJ2-1, the V gene TRBV20-1, with TRBD2 matching 8 bases. CDR3 length: 14 residues. The germline gives CDR1 DFQATT, CDR2 SNEGSKA (reference sequence). V gave up 6 bases and J gave up 8 bases; unmatched junction bases: 12. CDR3 in DNA: TGCAGTGCCCCACGGACTAGCCGCGGGGATGAGCAGTTCTTC. This gives the protein CSAPRTSRGDEQFF.

This clonotype was recorded a few times. This rearrangement joins TRBV4-1 to TRBJ2-7; D unresolved. The CDR3 contains 15 residues. Germline CDR1 and CDR2: MGHRA and YSYEKL. The ends were cut back, 4 bases at V and 0 bases at J, with 13 bases in the middle. The CDR3 DNA follows: TGCGCCAGCAGCCCCTACCAATCTGGCTCCTACGAGCAGTACTTC. This translates into CASSPYQSGSYEQYF.

There are a few counts of this clonotype. The J gene is TRBJ2-7, the V gene TRBV20-1; D ambiguous. The CDR3 length is 12 residues. Trimming left V 3 bases short and J 0 bases short, with 6 bases between. The germline V gene encodes CDR1 DFQATT and CDR2 SNEGSKA (reference sequence). The CDR3 here is CSARVISYEQYF. In DNA, the CDR3 is TGCAGTGCTAGGGTCATCTCCTACGAGCAGTACTTC.

This chain's CDR3 is CASSLPDLQETQYF. The CDR3 DNA sequence: TGCGCCAGCAGCCTGCCGGACTTACAAGAGACCCAGTACTTC. This chain uses TRBV5-1 with TRBJ2-5; weak D call: TRBD2 (5 bases). The germline V gene encodes CDR1 SGHRS and CDR2 YFSETQ. Trimming shortened V by 4 bases and J by 2 bases, and 12 bases separated the two germline ends. This CDR3 is 14 amino acids long.

The gene calls are TRBV25-1 and TRBJ1-2; D unresolved. The germline CDR1 and CDR2 sequences are MGHDK and SYGVNS. V lost 2 bases, J lost 7 bases, and 14 bases lay in between. The CDR3 is 14 amino acids. The DNA of the CDR3 is TGTGCCAGCAGTGAAAGGGTACAAGTCGGTGGCTACACCTTC. Amino acids: CASSERVQVGGYTF.

This clonotype was observed a few times. This chain joins TRBV28 and TRBJ1-2, with a weak D call TRBD1 (5 bases). The V gene lost 2 bases and the J gene lost 2 bases, with 15 bases spanning the gap. The CDR3 loop spans 16 amino acids. From germline, CDR1 is MDHEN and CDR2 SYDVKM. In nucleotides, the CDR3 is TGTGCCAGCAGTTTAAGGCGGGGGGTCCCCAACTATGGCTACACCTTC. It is translated as CASSLRRGVPNYGYTF.

The gene calls are TRBV11-2 and TRBJ2-6; D is possibly TRBD1 (5 bases). Per germline, CDR1 SGHAT and CDR2 FQNNGV. CDR3 length equals 14 residues. Trimming took 5 bases from V and 9 from J, leaving 14 bases between them. The CDR3 protein is CASSPHLDSNVLTF. CDR3 bases: TGTGCCAGCAGCCCTCACCTTGACAGCAACGTCCTGACTTTC.

There are many counts of this clonotype. V and J are TRBV12-3 or TRBV12-4 and TRBJ2-7; D remains ambiguous. Trimming took 3 bases from V and 5 from J, leaving 5 bases between them. This CDR3 contains 11 residues. The DNA for the CDR3 is TGTGCCAGCAGTTTGAGGAACGAGCAGTACTTC. Translated: CASSLRNEQYF.